This is a list of T cell receptor beta chains from one sample in a study of cytomegalovirus exposure and HLA in healthy donors. Here immunoSEQ multiplex PCR was the method, and the copy in TCRdb shows in-frame clones only, minus some. The sample lists some 160,000 clones; 85% were seen once. Sequencing input: PBMCs. The receptors originated from a young man in good health and CMV-seropositive. Both conserved end residues are part of each CDR3. D genes are given only for firm matches. Expanded clones get a size class; other rows say once, few or many, or leave the size out.

v_call	j_call	d_call	clone_size	cdr3_nt	cdr3_aa
TRBV6-1	TRBJ2-1	-	few	TGTGCCAGCAGTGAACTGAGCGGCTCCTACAATGAGCAGTTCTTC	CASSELSGSYNEQFF
TRBV20-1	TRBJ2-5	-	-	TGCAGTGCTAGCGGCCAAGAGACCCAGTACTTC	CSASGQETQYF
TRBV27	TRBJ1-5	-	-	TGTGCCAGCAGTTTATCCTACCCTCAGCCCCAGCATTTT	CASSLSYPQPQHF
TRBV27	TRBJ2-1	-	-	TGTGCCAGCAGTTTAGACTTCTACAATGAGCAGTTCTTC	CASSLDFYNEQFF
TRBV10-2	TRBJ2-7	TRBD2	-	TGCGCCAGCCAGTCTAGCGGCTCCTACGAGCAGTACTTC	CASQSSGSYEQYF
TRBV11-3	TRBJ1-4	TRBD1	-	TGTGCCAGCAGCCTCGAAGGGGGCGATGAAAAACTGTTTTTT	CASSLEGGDEKLFF
TRBV19	TRBJ1-5	TRBD1	-	TGTGCCAGTAGTAAAGGGACAGGGAGGGGAGGCAATCAGCCCCAGCATTTT	CASSKGTGRGGNQPQHF
TRBV7-9	TRBJ1-3	TRBD1	-	TGTGCCAGCAGCGCGCTACAGGGGTCGGGAGACACCATATATTTT	CASSALQGSGDTIYF
TRBV5-4	TRBJ2-3	TRBD2	-	TGTGCCAGCAGTTTAGCGGGAAGCACAGATACGCAGTATTTT	CASSLAGSTDTQYF
TRBV7-9	TRBJ2-1	TRBD2	-	TGTGCCAGCAGCCCCCGAGTTGGTGCGGGAGGACCCTCCTACAATGAGCAGTTCTTC	CASSPRVGAGGPSYNEQFF
TRBV19	TRBJ1-5	-	-	TGTGCCAGTAGTATGGGAAGGACGCCGGGGAATCAGCCCCAGCATTTT	CASSMGRTPGNQPQHF
TRBV19	TRBJ2-7	-	-	TGTGCCAGTAGTACCCAGCGTAACTCCTACGAGCAGTACTTC	CASSTQRNSYEQYF
TRBV5-1	TRBJ2-1	TRBD2	-	TGCGCCAGCAGCTTCCTCCTAACGGCGGGAGCCCAGGAGCAGTTCTTC	CASSFLLTAGAQEQFF
TRBV2	TRBJ1-1	TRBD1	-	TGTGCCAGCAGTCTGTGGACAGGGGAGAACACTGAAGCTTTCTTT	CASSLWTGENTEAFF
TRBV6-5	TRBJ1-2	TRBD1	few	TGTGCCAGCAGCCTGGGACAGAACTATGGCTACACCTTC	CASSLGQNYGYTF
TRBV19	TRBJ1-4	-	few	TGTGCCAGTAGTACCCGGGATGAAAAACTGTTTTTT	CASSTRDEKLFF
TRBV27	TRBJ2-7	TRBD2	-	TGTGCCAGCAGTTCCCGCATGACTAGCGGGGGCCACGAGCAGTACTTC	CASSSRMTSGGHEQYF
TRBV2	TRBJ1-2	TRBD1	-	TGTGCCAGCAGCGTGGACAGGGAATCTGGCTACACCTTC	CASSVDRESGYTF
TRBV27	TRBJ1-2	TRBD1	-	TGTGCCAGCAGGTGGGACAGATCCTATGGCTACACCTTC	CASRWDRSYGYTF
TRBV9	TRBJ1-2	-	-	TGTGCCAGCAGCGGCGGCGCAGGCTACACCTTC	CASSGGAGYTF
TRBV5-1	TRBJ2-2	TRBD1	-	TGCGCCAGCGGAACAGGGGTTTTGGACACCGGGGAGCTGTTTTTT	CASGTGVLDTGELFF
TRBV5-1	TRBJ2-6	-	-	TGCGCCAGCGTTCGGGAGGGGGCCTCTGGGGCCAACGTCCTGACTTTC	CASVREGASGANVLTF
TRBV9	TRBJ2-5	-	-	TGTGCCAGCAGCGTAGTGGCGGGACCACAAGAGACCCAGTACTTC	CASSVVAGPQETQYF
TRBV13	TRBJ2-7	TRBD2	-	TGTGCCAGCAACAGCGGGAGAGGGTACGAGCAGTACTTC	CASNSGRGYEQYF
TRBV27	TRBJ1-2	-	once	TGTGCCACCGGCCAGGGATATGGCTACACCTTC	CATGQGYGYTF
TRBV23-1	TRBJ1-2	TRBD1	once	TGCGCCAGCACGCACCGACAGGGGGGTGGCTACACCTTC	CASTHRQGGGYTF
TRBV7-2	TRBJ1-1	-	-	TGTGCCAGCGGGTTCCGGGAGACGAACACTGAAGCTCTCTTT	CASGFRETNTEALF
TRBV6-5	TRBJ2-7	-	few	TGTGCCAGTGCTAGCTTCCCTTTCTACGAGCAGTACTTC	CASASFPFYEQYF
TRBV6-5	TRBJ1-3	-	-	TGTGCCAGCAGTACCGACAGGTCTGGAAACACCATATATTTT	CASSTDRSGNTIYF
TRBV7-9	TRBJ2-2	TRBD2	once	TGTGCCAGCAGCGGAACGGGACAGCGGGGGGGCACAGCCGGGGAGCTGTTTTTT	CASSGTGQRGGTAGELFF
TRBV7-2	TRBJ2-1	TRBD2	-	TGTGCCAGCACCCCAGGGATAGCGGGACAAGGAGAGCAGTTCTTC	CASTPGIAGQGEQFF
TRBV18	TRBJ2-7	-	-	TGTGCCAGCTCGAGCGACTCCTACGAGCAGTACTTC	CASSSDSYEQYF
TRBV7-2	TRBJ2-3	TRBD2	-	TGTGCCAGCAGCTTAGCTGGTAGCGGGAGTCAAGATACGCAGTATTTT	CASSLAGSGSQDTQYF
TRBV18	TRBJ1-4	-	once	TGTGCCAGCTCACCTAGGGACATTCCCGGACTGTTTTTT	CASSPRDIPGLFF
TRBV4-2	TRBJ2-4	-	-	TGTGCCAGCAGCCAAGATTGGGGAGCGCAAAAAAACATTCAGTACTTC	CASSQDWGAQKNIQYF
TRBV10-3	TRBJ1-1	TRBD1	few	TGTGCCATCAGTGAGCTACAGGGGCGGACTGAAGCTTTCTTT	CAISELQGRTEAFF
TRBV2	TRBJ2-1	-	once	TGTGCCAGCAGTGTACAGTACTACAATGAGCAGTTCTTC	CASSVQYYNEQFF
TRBV5-1	TRBJ1-1	-	-	TGCGCCAGCTCAACAGGGACCTTGAACACTGAAGCTTTCTTT	CASSTGTLNTEAFF
TRBV9	TRBJ1-6	TRBD1	-	TGTGCCAGCAGCGTCGGGACGACAGGGGCGAATTCACCCCTCCACTTT	CASSVGTTGANSPLHF
TRBV7-9	TRBJ2-5	-	-	TGTGCCAGCAGCACCCGGCAGGGATACCAAGAGACCCAGTACTTC	CASSTRQGYQETQYF
TRBV2	TRBJ1-2	TRBD1	-	TGTGCCAGCAAATACCAGACAGGGGAGTTCTATGGCTACACCTTC	CASKYQTGEFYGYTF
TRBV5-4	TRBJ1-5	-	-	TGTGCCAGCAGCTTGGTACCAGGGGGCAATCAGCCCCAGCATTTT	CASSLVPGGNQPQHF
TRBV5-4	TRBJ1-2	-	-	TGTGCCAGCAGCTTGGGGGGTTGGGGCGGCTACACCTTC	CASSLGGWGGYTF
TRBV7-3	TRBJ2-6	TRBD1	-	TGTGCCAGCAGCTTAAGTCCTTGGACAGGGTCCGGGGCCAACGTCCTGACTTTC	CASSLSPWTGSGANVLTF
TRBV2	TRBJ1-1	-	-	TGTGCCAGCACCCTAGACAGGAACACTGAAGCTTTCTTT	CASTLDRNTEAFF
TRBV6-1	TRBJ2-5	-	once	TGTGCCAGCAGTGAATTGGCTAGCACTAAAGAGACCCAGTACTTC	CASSELASTKETQYF
TRBV27	TRBJ2-2	-	-	TGTGCCAGCAGCCCGGAGAGAACGATCGGGGAGCTGTTTTTT	CASSPERTIGELFF
TRBV6-5	TRBJ1-4	-	-	TGTGCCAGCAGTTATGGGGGGACAACTAATGAAAAACTGTTTTTT	CASSYGGTTNEKLFF
TRBV9	TRBJ1-2	TRBD1	-	TGTGCCAGCAGCGTAGCTACAGGGGTGAACTATGGCTACACCTTC	CASSVATGVNYGYTF
TRBV4-1	TRBJ2-7	TRBD2	-	TGCGCCAGCAGCCATTTGGGGGGGGACTACGAGCAGTACTTC	CASSHLGGDYEQYF
TRBV6-1	TRBJ1-1	TRBD1	-	TGTGCCAGCAGTACAGACAGGGGCGCGTACACTGAAGCTTTCTTT	CASSTDRGAYTEAFF